This TCR beta chain stems from a study of early stage breast cancer tumors. On the study more broadly: About 80% of the 16 invasive tumors were ER+, PR+ and HER2-. Each sample averaged approximately 9.8-fold read coverage.

Each sample had two DNA replicates, 0.5 to 0.65 ug blood or roughly 1.4 ug tissue. Sequenced by immunoSEQ multiplex PCR; TCRdb stores in-frame clones only, minus some. Found here are under 45,000 clones, 55% to 75% of them singletons; the top ten hold roughly 7.9%. As to this clone: Antigen unknown.

V dropped 5 bases and J dropped 6 bases, with 17 bases sitting between them. Germline lookup yields CDR1 SGHTA and CDR2 FQGNSA. The CDR3 is 15 residues long. General study findings and limits: Tumor and normal breast were distinguished via blood comparison in about 90% of the 16 patients.

The specimen was blood. The chain uses TRBV7-2 and TRBJ1-5; a weak D match, TRBD1 (6 bases). This TCR was recovered from a person aged 45 to 60 with breast cancer. The CDR3 spells CASSLTYVRGQPQHF. The DNA for the CDR3 is TGTGCCAGCAGCCTCACTTATGTCAGGGGTCAGCCCCAGCATTTT.